This TCR beta chain was observed in a study of blood T cell repertoires in COVID-19. Study summary: The origin of the acute and convalescent COVID-19 samples was the United States, Italy and Spain.

The CDR3 is made up of 13 amino acids. V dropped 6 bases and J dropped 9 bases, with 17 bases sitting between them. Germline V gene lookup returns CDR1 MGHDK and CDR2 SYGVNS. Sequencing used immunoSEQ multiplex PCR; TCRdb keeps in-frame clones, though not all of them. The sample yields about 200,000 clones, more than 75% seen once. V usage is TRBV25-1 and J usage is TRBJ1-1; D is possibly TRBD1 (6 bases). The TCR sequence derives from a man in his fifties with acute or convalescent COVID-19. Material for sequencing was peripheral blood. The CDR3 bases are TGTGCCAGCAGGGGGACATACCCCCATAAAGCTTTCTTT. It translates to CASRGTYPHKAFF.